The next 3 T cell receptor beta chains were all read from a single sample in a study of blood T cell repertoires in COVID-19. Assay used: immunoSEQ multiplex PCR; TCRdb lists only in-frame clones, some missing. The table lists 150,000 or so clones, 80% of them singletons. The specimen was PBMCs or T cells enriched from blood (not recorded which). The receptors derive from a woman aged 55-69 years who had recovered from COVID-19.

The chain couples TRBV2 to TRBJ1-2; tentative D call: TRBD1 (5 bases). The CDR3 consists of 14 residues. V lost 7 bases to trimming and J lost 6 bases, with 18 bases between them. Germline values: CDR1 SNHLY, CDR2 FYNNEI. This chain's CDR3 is CASTYTRENNGYTF. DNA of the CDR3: TGTGCCAGCACCTACACCAGGGAAAACAATGGCTACACCTTC.

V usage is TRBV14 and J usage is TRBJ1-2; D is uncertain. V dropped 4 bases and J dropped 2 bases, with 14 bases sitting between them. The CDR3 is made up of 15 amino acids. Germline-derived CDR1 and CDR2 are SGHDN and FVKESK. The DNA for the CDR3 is TGTGCCAGCAGCCCTAGACCGAACCTGAACTATGGCTACACCTTC. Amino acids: CASSPRPNLNYGYTF.

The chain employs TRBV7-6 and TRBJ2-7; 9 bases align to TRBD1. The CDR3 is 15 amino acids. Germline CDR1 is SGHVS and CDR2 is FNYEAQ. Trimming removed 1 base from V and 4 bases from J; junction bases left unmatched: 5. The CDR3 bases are TGTGCCAGCAGCTTAGTCACAGGGGGCCTGTACGAGCAGTACTTC. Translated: CASSLVTGGLYEQYF.